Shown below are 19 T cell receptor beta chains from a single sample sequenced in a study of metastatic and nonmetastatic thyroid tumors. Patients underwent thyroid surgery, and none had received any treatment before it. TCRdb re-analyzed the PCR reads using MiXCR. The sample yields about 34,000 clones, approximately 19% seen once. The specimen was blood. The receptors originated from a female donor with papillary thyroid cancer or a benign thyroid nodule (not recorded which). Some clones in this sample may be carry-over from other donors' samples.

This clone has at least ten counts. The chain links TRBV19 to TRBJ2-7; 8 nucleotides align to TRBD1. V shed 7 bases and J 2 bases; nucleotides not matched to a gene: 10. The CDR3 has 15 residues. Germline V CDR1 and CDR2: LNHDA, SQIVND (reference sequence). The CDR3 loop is CASTNPAGGTYEQYF. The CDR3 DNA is TGTGCCAGTACCAACCCTGCAGGGGGCACCTACGAGCAGTACTTC.

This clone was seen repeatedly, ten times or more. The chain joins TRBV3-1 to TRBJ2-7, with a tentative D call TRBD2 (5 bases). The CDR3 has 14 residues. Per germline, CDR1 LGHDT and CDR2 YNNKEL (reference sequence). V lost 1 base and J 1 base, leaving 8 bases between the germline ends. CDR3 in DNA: TGTGCCAGCAGCCAAGGGACTCCTTCCTACGAGCAGTACTTC. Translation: CASSQGTPSYEQYF.

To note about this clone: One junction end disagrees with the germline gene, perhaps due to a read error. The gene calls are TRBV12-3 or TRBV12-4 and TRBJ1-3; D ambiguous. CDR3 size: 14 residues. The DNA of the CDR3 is TGTGCCAGCACTACACCGAACTCTGGAAGCACCATATATTTT. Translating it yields CASTTPNSGSTIYF.

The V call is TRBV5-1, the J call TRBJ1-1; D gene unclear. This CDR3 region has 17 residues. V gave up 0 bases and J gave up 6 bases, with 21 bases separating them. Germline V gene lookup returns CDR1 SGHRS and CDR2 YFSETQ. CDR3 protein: CASSLAVQTSLVPEAFF. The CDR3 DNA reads TGCGCCAGCAGCTTGGCGGTACAGACTTCACTTGTTCCTGAAGCTTTCTTT.

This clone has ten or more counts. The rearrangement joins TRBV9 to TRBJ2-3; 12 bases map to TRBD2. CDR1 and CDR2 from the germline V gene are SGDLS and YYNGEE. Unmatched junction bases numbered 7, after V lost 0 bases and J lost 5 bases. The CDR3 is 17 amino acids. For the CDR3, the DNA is TGTGCCAGCAGCGTAGAACTAGCGGGAGGCTCCCTAGATACGCAGTATTTT. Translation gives CASSVELAGGSLDTQYF.

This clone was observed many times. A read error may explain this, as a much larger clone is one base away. CDR3 sequence (DNA): TGTGCCAGCAGAATCCGGGGGGGGAACACTGAAGCTTTCTTT. Translating it yields CASRIRGGNTEAFF. This rearrangement joins TRBV25-1 to TRBJ1-1; perhaps TRBD1 as D (5 bases). The V gene's germline CDR1 is MGHDK and CDR2 SYGVNS. V lost 6 bases and J 1 base, leaving 12 bases between the germline ends. The CDR3 spans 14 residues.

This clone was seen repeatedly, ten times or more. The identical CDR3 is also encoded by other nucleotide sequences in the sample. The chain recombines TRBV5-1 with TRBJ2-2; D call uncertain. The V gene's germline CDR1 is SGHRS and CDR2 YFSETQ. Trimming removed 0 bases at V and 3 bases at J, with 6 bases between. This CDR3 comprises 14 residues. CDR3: CASSLDGDTGELFF. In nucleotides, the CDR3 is TGCGCCAGCAGCTTGGACGGCGACACCGGGGAGCTGTTTTTT.

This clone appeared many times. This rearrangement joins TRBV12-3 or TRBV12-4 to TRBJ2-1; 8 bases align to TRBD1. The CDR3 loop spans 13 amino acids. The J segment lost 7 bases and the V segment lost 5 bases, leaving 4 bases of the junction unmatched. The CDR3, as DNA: TGTGCCAGCAGTGGACAGGGTAGGAATGAGCAGTTCTTC. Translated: CASSGQGRNEQFF.

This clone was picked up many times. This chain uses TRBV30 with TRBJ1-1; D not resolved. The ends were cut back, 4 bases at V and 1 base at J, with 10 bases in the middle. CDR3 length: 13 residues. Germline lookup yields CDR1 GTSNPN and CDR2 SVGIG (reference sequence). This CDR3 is CAWKWLPNTEAFF. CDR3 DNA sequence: TGTGCCTGGAAGTGGCTTCCGAACACTGAAGCTTTCTTT.

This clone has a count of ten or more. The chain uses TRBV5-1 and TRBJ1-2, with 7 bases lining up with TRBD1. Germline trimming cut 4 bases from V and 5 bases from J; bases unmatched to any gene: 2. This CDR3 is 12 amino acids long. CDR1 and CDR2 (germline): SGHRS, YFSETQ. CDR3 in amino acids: CASSGTAYGYTF. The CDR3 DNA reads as TGCGCCAGCAGCGGGACAGCTTATGGCTACACCTTC.

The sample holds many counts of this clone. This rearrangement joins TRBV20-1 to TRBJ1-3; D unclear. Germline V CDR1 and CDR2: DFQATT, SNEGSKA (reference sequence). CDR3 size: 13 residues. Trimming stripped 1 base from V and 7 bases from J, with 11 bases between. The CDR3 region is CSARVQVGNTIYF. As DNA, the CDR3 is TGCAGTGCTAGAGTTCAGGTAGGGAACACCATATATTTT.

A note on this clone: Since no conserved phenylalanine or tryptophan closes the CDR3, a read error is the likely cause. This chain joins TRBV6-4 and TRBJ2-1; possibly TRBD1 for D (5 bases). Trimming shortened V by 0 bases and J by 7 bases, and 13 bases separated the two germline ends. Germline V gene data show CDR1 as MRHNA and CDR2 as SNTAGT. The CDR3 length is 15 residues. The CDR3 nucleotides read TGTGCCAGCAGTGACTCGGAGACAGTGGGTAATGAGCAGTTCTCC. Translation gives CASSDSETVGNEQFS.

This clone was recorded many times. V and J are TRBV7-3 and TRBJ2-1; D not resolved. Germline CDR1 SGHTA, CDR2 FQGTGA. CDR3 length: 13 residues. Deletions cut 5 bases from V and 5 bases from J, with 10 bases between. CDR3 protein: CASSQGGNNEQFF. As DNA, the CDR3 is TGTGCCAGCAGCCAAGGTGGGAACAATGAGCAGTTCTTC.

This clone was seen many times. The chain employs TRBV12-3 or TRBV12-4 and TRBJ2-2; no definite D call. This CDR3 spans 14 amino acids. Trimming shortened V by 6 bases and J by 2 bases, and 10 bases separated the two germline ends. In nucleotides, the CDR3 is TGTGCCAGCAGCTCCTCCCGTAACACCGGGGAGCTGTTTTTT. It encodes CASSSSRNTGELFF.

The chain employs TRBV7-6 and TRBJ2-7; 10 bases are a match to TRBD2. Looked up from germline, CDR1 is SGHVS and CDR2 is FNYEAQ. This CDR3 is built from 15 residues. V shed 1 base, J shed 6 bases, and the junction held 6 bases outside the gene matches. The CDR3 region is CASSLGLAGDGEQYF. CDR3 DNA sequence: TGTGCCAGCAGCTTAGGTCTAGCGGGAGACGGCGAGCAGTACTTC.

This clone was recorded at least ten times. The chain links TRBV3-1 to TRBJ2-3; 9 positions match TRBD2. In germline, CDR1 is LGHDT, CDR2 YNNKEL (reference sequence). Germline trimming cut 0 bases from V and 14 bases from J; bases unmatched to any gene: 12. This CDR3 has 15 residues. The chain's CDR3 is CASSQESSGRSSGYF. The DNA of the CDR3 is TGTGCCAGCAGCCAAGAAAGTAGCGGGAGAAGTAGTGGGTATTTT.

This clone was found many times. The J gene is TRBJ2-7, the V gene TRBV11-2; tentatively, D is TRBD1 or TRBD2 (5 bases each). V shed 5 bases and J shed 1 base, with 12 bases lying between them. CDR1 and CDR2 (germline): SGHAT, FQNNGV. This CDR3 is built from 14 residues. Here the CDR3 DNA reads TGTGCCAGCAGCCCGTCGGGACCATCCTACGAGCAGTACTTC. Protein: CASSPSGPSYEQYF.

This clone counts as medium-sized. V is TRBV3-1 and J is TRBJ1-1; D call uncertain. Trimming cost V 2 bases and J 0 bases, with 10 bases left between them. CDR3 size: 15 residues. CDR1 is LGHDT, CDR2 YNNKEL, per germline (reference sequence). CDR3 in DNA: TGTGCCAGCAGCCAATCGAGAGGGATGAACACTGAAGCTTTCTTT. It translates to CASSQSRGMNTEAFF.

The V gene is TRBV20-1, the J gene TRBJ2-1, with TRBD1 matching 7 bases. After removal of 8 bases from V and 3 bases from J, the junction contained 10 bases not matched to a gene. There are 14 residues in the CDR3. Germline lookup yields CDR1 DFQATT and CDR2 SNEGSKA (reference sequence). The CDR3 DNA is TGCAGTTTCTTCCGGGACAGATACTACAATGAGCAGTTCTTC. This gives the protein CSFFRDRYYNEQFF.